The next 28 T cell receptor beta chains were all read from a single sample in a study of OX40 agonist ivuxolimab in advanced cancers. TCRdb's copy holds only in-frame clones and misses some; the assay was immunoSEQ multiplex PCR. Altogether about 34,000 clones are present, approximately 81% being singletons, with the ten largest covering roughly 1.4%. The sequencing used CD4+ or CD8+ T cells sorted from blood, collected in a trial of the OX40 agonist ivuxolimab. These receptors originate from an adult with an advanced solid tumor such as melanoma, head and neck, liver or kidney cancer.

The chain recombines TRBV19 with TRBJ2-5; possibly TRBD1 or TRBD2 for D (5 bases each). The CDR3 consists of 13 residues. The V gene lost 5 bases and the J gene lost 2 bases, with 9 bases spanning the gap. The germline gives CDR1 LNHDA, CDR2 SQIVND (reference sequence). CDR3 in amino acids: CASSPGRQETQYF. In nucleotides, the CDR3 is TGTGCCAGTAGTCCGGGACGGCAAGAGACCCAGTACTTC.

This clone was picked up a small number of times. At one boundary the junction diverges from the germline segment, which might be a read error. The chain recombines TRBV10-3 with TRBJ2-7; 8 bases match TRBD1. This CDR3 has 13 amino acids. Germline values: CDR1 ENHRY, CDR2 SYGVKD. Written as DNA, the CDR3 is TGTGCCATCAGCCAGGGGGCCCTTTACGCGCAGTACTTC. Its translation is CAISQGALYAQYF.

This clone was observed a few times. The J gene is TRBJ2-7, the V gene TRBV7-2; D might be TRBD1 (6 bases). From germline, CDR1 is SGHTA and CDR2 FQGNSA. The CDR3 has 13 amino acids. V lost 5 bases, J lost 3 bases, and 11 bases lay in between. The chain's CDR3 is CASSLDRNYEQYF. CDR3 coding DNA: TGTGCCAGCAGCCTGGACAGAAACTACGAGCAGTACTTC.

The chain is built from TRBV5-5 and TRBJ1-3; 8 bases match TRBD1. Germline trimming cut 2 bases from V and 4 bases from J; bases unmatched to any gene: 8. This CDR3 is built from 16 residues. Germline V lookup: CDR1 SGHKS, CDR2 YYEKEE (reference sequence). The CDR3 DNA is TGTGCCAGCAGCTTCCCTTTCAGGGGGCGAGGAAACACCATATATTTT. Its protein product is CASSFPFRGRGNTIYF. The variable domain in full, completed from reference TRBV5-5 and TRBJ1-3, reads DAGVTQSPTHLIKTRGQQVTLRCSPISGHKSVSWYQQVLGQGPQFIFQYYEKEERGRGNFPDRFSARQFPNYSSELNVNALLLGDSALYLCASSFPFRGRGNTIYFGEGSWLTVV.

The chain uses TRBV4-3 and TRBJ2-6; the D call may be TRBD1 or TRBD2 (5 bases each). CDR3 length: 18 amino acids. Germline V gene lookup returns CDR1 LGHNA and CDR2 YSLEER. V shed 1 base and J shed 0 bases, with 13 bases lying between them. The CDR3 sequence is CASSQGTLGGSGANVLTF. The CDR3 coding sequence is TGCGCCAGCAGCCAAGGGACACTAGGAGGCTCTGGGGCCAACGTCCTGACTTTC.

The chain has TRBV27 and TRBJ2-5; 13 bases agree with TRBD2. Germline values: CDR1 MNHEY, CDR2 SMNVEV (reference sequence). The length of the CDR3 is 17 residues. Losses at the gene ends were 7 bases for V and 4 bases for J; bases not matched to a gene: 12. The CDR3 DNA follows: TGTGCCAGCACGCGGACTAGCGGGGGCTCTGCCCGAGAGACCCAGTACTTC. Encoded protein: CASTRTSGGSARETQYF.

The rearrangement links TRBV7-8 to TRBJ2-1; 11 bases are shared with TRBD1. Germline V gives CDR1 SGHVS, CDR2 FQNEAQ. This CDR3 contains 15 residues. The V gene end was trimmed by 5 bases and the J gene end by 7 bases; junction bases not matched to a gene: 7. CDR3 sequence: CASSARTGGWNEQFF. CDR3 coding DNA: TGTGCCAGCAGCGCCAGGACAGGGGGCTGGAATGAGCAGTTCTTC.

This chain links TRBV7-3 with TRBJ2-6, with D unclear. Per the germline V gene, CDR1 is SGHTA and CDR2 is FQGTGA. V was pared by 3 bases and J by 5 bases, with 20 bases between. This CDR3 spans 18 amino acids. Here the CDR3 DNA reads TGTGCCAGCAGCTTCATTAAACGCTTACAAAGTCGGGCCAACGTCCTGACTTTC. Translation: CASSFIKRLQSRANVLTF.

The chain employs TRBV4-3 and TRBJ1-1; D call uncertain. The CDR3 is 13 amino acids. CDR1 and CDR2 (germline): LGHNA, YSLEER. Trimming pared 4 bases from V and 3 bases from J, leaving 9 bases between. In DNA form, the CDR3 reads TGCGCCAGCAGCCCGCACCTCGACACTGAAGCTTTCTTT. Encoded protein: CASSPHLDTEAFF.

CDR3 protein: CASSRQGPRYGYTF. The CDR3 DNA is TGTGCCAGCTCGCGACAGGGGCCGCGCTATGGCTACACCTTC. This rearrangement joins TRBV18 to TRBJ1-2; the match to TRBD1 covers 8 bases. The J segment lost 4 bases and the V segment lost 6 bases, leaving 7 bases of the junction unmatched. CDR3 length: 14 residues. In germline, CDR1 is KGHSH, CDR2 LQKENI.

This clone was found a few times. The chain recombines TRBV18 with TRBJ1-3; 9 bases align to TRBD1. This CDR3 spans 14 amino acids. Trimming at V came to 3 bases and at J to 7 bases, leaving 4 bases not matched to a gene. Germline V gives CDR1 KGHSH, CDR2 LQKENI. CDR3 sequence: CASSPTGGLNTIYF. The CDR3 coding sequence is TGTGCCAGCTCACCGACAGGGGGTCTGAACACCATATATTTT.

The V and J genes are TRBV18 and TRBJ2-7; 7 nucleotides match TRBD1. CDR3 length: 13 amino acids. Per germline, CDR1 KGHSH and CDR2 LQKENI. The V gene end was trimmed by 6 bases and the J gene end by 6 bases; junction bases not matched to a gene: 8. The CDR3 spells CASSPGTAAEQYF. CDR3 DNA sequence: TGTGCCAGCTCCCCGGGGACAGCGGCCGAGCAGTACTTC.

The chain carries TRBV2 and TRBJ2-3; D possibly corresponds to TRBD1 (7 bases). With 4 bases removed from V and 4 bases from J, the gap between germline ends came to 15 bases. The germline V gene encodes CDR1 SNHLY and CDR2 FYNNEI. The CDR3 covers 15 residues. CDR3 residues: CASSADREVSDTQYF. CDR3 bases: TGTGCCAGCAGTGCTGACAGGGAGGTTTCAGATACGCAGTATTTT. Looking up the rest from reference TRBV2 and TRBJ2-3 gives the full variable domain: EPEVTQTPSHQVTQMGQEVILRCVPISNHLYFYWYRQILGQKVEFLVSFYNNEISEKSEIFDDQFSVERPDGSNFTLKIRSTKLEDSAMYFCASSADREVSDTQYFGPGTRLTVL.

This rearrangement joins TRBV18 to TRBJ1-1; a weak D match, TRBD1 (5 bases). Per germline, CDR1 KGHSH and CDR2 LQKENI. CDR3 length equals 14 residues. V shed 6 bases and J shed 3 bases, with 14 bases lying between them. CDR3 nucleotides: TGTGCCAGCTCTCTACCCGGGGCAGACACTGAAGCTTTCTTT. This translates into CASSLPGADTEAFF.

This clone was picked up a small number of times. The rearrangement uses TRBV4-1 and TRBJ1-2; the D is unclear. Trimming removed 4 bases at V and 1 base at J, with 16 bases between. The CDR3 loop spans 16 amino acids. CDR1 is MGHRA and CDR2 is YSYEKL in the germline V gene. CDR3 amino acids: CASSPQGRADNYGYTF. Here the CDR3 DNA reads TGCGCCAGCAGCCCACAAGGTAGGGCAGATAACTATGGCTACACCTTC.

The chain is built from TRBV11-1 and TRBJ2-5, with 9 bases aligning to TRBD2. Germline loops: CDR1 SGHAT, CDR2 FQDESV (reference sequence). V shed 5 bases, J shed 1 base, and the junction held 5 bases outside the gene matches. The CDR3 has 15 residues. The CDR3 region is CASSRQRGAQETQYF. As DNA, the CDR3 is TGTGCCAGCAGCAGGCAGCGGGGGGCCCAAGAGACCCAGTACTTC. Filled out from reference TRBV11-1 and TRBJ2-5, the complete variable domain reads EAEVAQSPRYKITEKSQAVAFWCDPISGHATLYWYRQILGQGPELLVQFQDESVVDDSQLPKDRFSAERLKGVDSTLKIQPAELGDSAMYLCASSRQRGAQETQYFGPGTRLLVL.

This clone was picked up a small number of times. The CDR3 sequence: CASSLPASSYEQYF. In nucleotides, the CDR3 is TGCGCCAGCAGCTTGCCGGCCTCCTCCTACGAGCAGTACTTC. The chain carries TRBV5-1 and TRBJ2-7; D unresolved. V was clipped by 1 base and J by 0 bases, with 8 bases between them. The CDR3 is made up of 14 amino acids. Germline CDR1 and CDR2: SGHRS and YFSETQ.

V is TRBV7-2 and J is TRBJ1-1; D unresolved. The CDR3 has 13 amino acids. Germline V gene data show CDR1 as SGHTA and CDR2 as FQGNSA. Trimming took off 5 bases at V and 6 bases at J, with 13 bases between the two ends. The DNA of the CDR3 is TGTGCCAGCAGCCCCCCGATGGGGTCTGAAGCTTTCTTT. Protein product: CASSPPMGSEAFF.

The chain has TRBV5-5 and TRBJ2-3, with no clear D. The ends were cut back, 0 bases at V and 2 bases at J, with 7 bases in the middle. CDR3 length equals 14 residues. Germline V gene lookup returns CDR1 SGHKS and CDR2 YYEKEE (reference sequence). The CDR3 loop is CASSLGASTDTQYF. Here the CDR3 DNA reads TGTGCCAGCAGCTTGGGGGCATCCACAGATACGCAGTATTTT.

This clone appeared a few times. V usage is TRBV11-3 and J usage is TRBJ1-5, with D uncertain. V was trimmed by 7 bases and J by 5 bases, leaving 3 bases between them. Germline lookup yields CDR1 SGHNT and CDR2 YENEEA. This CDR3 contains 10 residues. The CDR3 DNA reads TGTGCCAGCACACATCAGCCCCAGCATTTT. This gives the protein CASTHQPQHF.

The V and J genes are TRBV10-3 and TRBJ2-5, with 11 bases lining up with TRBD2. This CDR3 has 17 amino acids. V lost 6 bases to trimming and J lost 1 base; unmatched junction nucleotides: 10. The germline CDR1 and CDR2 sequences are ENHRY and SYGVKD. CDR3 DNA sequence: TGTGCCATCAGGGATTCCGGGACTAGCGGCCCCCAAGAGACCCAGTACTTC. Its translation is CAIRDSGTSGPQETQYF.

This chain links TRBV5-1 with TRBJ2-5, with 8 bases that match TRBD2. This CDR3 comprises 14 residues. Per germline, CDR1 SGHRS and CDR2 YFSETQ. V lost 1 base, J lost 3 bases, and 2 bases stayed unmatched. CDR3 in DNA: TGCGCCAGCAGCTTGCAACTAGCGGAAGAGACCCAGTACTTC. Its translation is CASSLQLAEETQYF.

The V call is TRBV9, the J call TRBJ2-3; perhaps TRBD1 as D (6 bases). The CDR3 totals 15 residues. The V gene's germline CDR1 is SGDLS and CDR2 YYNGEE. The V and J ends lost 4 bases and 2 bases respectively, with 14 bases between them. CDR3 DNA: TGTGCCAGCAGCCCAAGGGGGAGTATCACAGATACGCAGTATTTT. Encoded protein: CASSPRGSITDTQYF.

The chain uses TRBV7-2 and TRBJ1-5; D call uncertain. Per the germline V gene, CDR1 is SGHTA and CDR2 is FQGNSA. There are 13 residues in the CDR3. The V end lost 0 bases, the J end lost 7 bases, and 7 bases lay between the germline ends. The CDR3 here is CASSLAGGQPQHF. The DNA of the CDR3 is TGTGCCAGCAGCTTAGCGGGAGGCCAGCCCCAGCATTTT.

The chain has TRBV5-6 and TRBJ2-7, with 7 bases that match TRBD2. CDR1 SGHDT and CDR2 YYEEEE come from the germline V gene. The CDR3 extends over 13 amino acids. The ends lost 1 base at V and 3 bases at J; junction bases unmatched: 1. CDR3 in DNA: TGTGCCAGCAGCTTGATAGCGGGCTACGAGCAGTACTTC. Encoded protein: CASSLIAGYEQYF.

The genes are TRBV28 and TRBJ2-7; possible D gene TRBD1, 7 bases. This CDR3 is built from 14 residues. Trimming cost V 8 bases and J 4 bases, with 18 bases left between them. Germline V gene data show CDR1 as MDHEN and CDR2 as SYDVKM. The CDR3 DNA sequence: TGTGCCAGCCAGGAGGAGGGGGCAGCGTACGAGCAGTACTTC. This translates into CASQEEGAAYEQYF.

The chain has TRBV2 and TRBJ1-5; D might be TRBD1 (6 bases). V was trimmed by 5 bases and J by 4 bases, leaving 12 bases between them. CDR1 and CDR2 from the germline V gene are SNHLY and FYNNEI. The CDR3 covers 14 residues. CDR3 sequence (DNA): TGTGCCAGCAGTAGTAGGGACAAGAATCAGCCCCAGCATTTT. It specifies CASSSRDKNQPQHF.

This clone showed up just once. The rearrangement links TRBV7-3 to TRBJ1-1; D is unclear. The V gene's germline CDR1 is SGHTA and CDR2 FQGTGA. The CDR3 loop spans 13 amino acids. Trimming took 5 bases from V and 0 from J, leaving 7 bases between them. CDR3 nucleotides: TGTGCCAGCAGCCTGTTAGTGAACACTGAAGCTTTCTTT. It is translated as CASSLLVNTEAFF.